This T cell receptor beta chain stems from a study of cytomegalovirus exposure and HLA in healthy donors. Donors sampled were nominally healthy, though unrecorded immune exposures were likely. The CDR3 loop spans 17 amino acids. V was clipped by 0 bases and J by 5 bases; unmatched bases: 10. CDR1 is KGHSH and CDR2 is LQKENI in the germline V gene. The study ran its PCR with 60 Vbeta and 13 Jbeta primers. TCRdb keeps only in-frame clones here, not all; method: immunoSEQ multiplex PCR. The sample includes around 64,000 clones. This chain uses TRBV18 with TRBJ2-3; 8 bases agree with TRBD2. Source material: PBMCs. This TCR came from a female donor in good health and CMV-seropositive. The CDR3 loop reads CASSPPQRRGAVDTQYF. The CDR3 DNA follows: TGTGCCAGCTCACCACCCCAGCGGCGGGGGGCCGTAGATACGCAGTATTTT.